This section outlines one TCR beta chain sequence together with its context. Its cognate antigen is unknown. The read stops 3 residues short of the end of the CDR3; the missing end is completed from the germline J gene. These data come from a study of T cells in women clearing cervical HPV infection. Regarding the study as a whole: TRBV6-7 abundance was lower in cases than controls (around 0.1% versus 0.15%).

Profiling relied on immunoSEQ multiplex PCR, and the TCRdb table lists in-frame clones only, not all of them. This sample contains around 35,000 clones. Germline CDR1 reads SNHLY; CDR2 reads FYNNEI. This CDR3 spans 15 amino acids. The TCR was taken from a woman aged 18 to 75 with a cervical HPV16 infection that either progressed to CIN3+ or cleared (not recorded which). The sequenced material came from blood buffy coat. J is TRBJ2-3 and V is TRBV2; the match to TRBD1 covers 9 bases. The CDR3 DNA, read in part, is TGTGCCAGCAGCCCACAGGGGGCAAGCAATCAGCCG. This sequence encodes CASSPQGASNQP. The full CDR3 sequence reads CASSPQGASNQPQYF. Full variable domain (remainder filled in from reference TRBV2 and TRBJ2-3): EPEVTQTPSHQVTQMGQEVILRCVPISNHLYFYWYRQILGQKVEFLVSFYNNEISEKSEIFDDQFSVERPDGSNFTLKIRSTKLEDSAMYFCASSPQGASNQPQYFGPGTRLTVL.